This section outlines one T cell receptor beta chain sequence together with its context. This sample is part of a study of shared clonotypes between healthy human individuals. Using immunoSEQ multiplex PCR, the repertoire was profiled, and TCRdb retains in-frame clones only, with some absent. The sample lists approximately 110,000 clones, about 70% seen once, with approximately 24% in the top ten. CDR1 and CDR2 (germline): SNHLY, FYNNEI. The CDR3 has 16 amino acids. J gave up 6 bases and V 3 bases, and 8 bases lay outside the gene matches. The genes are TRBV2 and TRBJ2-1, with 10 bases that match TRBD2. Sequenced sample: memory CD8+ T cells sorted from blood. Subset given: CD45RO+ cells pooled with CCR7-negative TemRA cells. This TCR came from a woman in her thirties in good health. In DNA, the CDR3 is TGTGCCAGCAGTGATCTCGAGCGGGAGGGCGGCAATGAGCAGTTCTTC. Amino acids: CASSDLEREGGNEQFF.